One T cell receptor (beta chain) is described in this entry. The data are from a study of T cell changes during pregnancy in multiple sclerosis. Germline CDR1 SGHTA, CDR2 FQGTGA. Trimming left V 0 bases short and J 9 bases short, with 17 bases between. The CDR3 totals 15 residues. The repertoire was sequenced with immunoSEQ multiplex PCR; TCRdb's copy has only in-frame clones and lacks some. The sample gives 45,000 to 55,000 clones, around 90% of which show up once; about 2% is in the top ten. The sample was peripheral blood, taken in the first trimester of pregnancy. The chain carries TRBV7-3 and TRBJ1-1, with a tentative D call TRBD1 (6 bases). The clonotype comes from a female donor with multiple sclerosis, enrolled in a pregnancy study. CDR3 sequence (DNA): TGTGCCAGCAGCTTAACAGGGGGTACCGGGCCAAAAGCTTTCTTT. This translates into CASSLTGGTGPKAFF.